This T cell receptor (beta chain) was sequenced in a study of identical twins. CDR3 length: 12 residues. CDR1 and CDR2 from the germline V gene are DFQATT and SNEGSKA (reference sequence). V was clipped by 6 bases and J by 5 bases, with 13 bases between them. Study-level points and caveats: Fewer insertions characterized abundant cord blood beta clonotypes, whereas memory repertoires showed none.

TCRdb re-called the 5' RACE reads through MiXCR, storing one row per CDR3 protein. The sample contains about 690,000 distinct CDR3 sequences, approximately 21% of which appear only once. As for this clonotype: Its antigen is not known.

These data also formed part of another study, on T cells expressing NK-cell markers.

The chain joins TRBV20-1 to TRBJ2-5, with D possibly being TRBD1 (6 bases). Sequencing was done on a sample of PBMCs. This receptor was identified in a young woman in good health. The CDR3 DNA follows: TGCAGTGCCGGACAGCTTCTCGAGACCCAGTACTTC. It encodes CSAGQLLETQYF.